This T cell receptor (beta chain) was sequenced for a study of blood T cell repertoires in COVID-19. At the level of the study: Italy, Spain and the United States were the sources of the convalescent and acute COVID-19 samples. In each case, the material was cDNA or gDNA derived from T cells, B-cell-depleted T cells, or PBMCs.

Per the authors' pipeline: Nucleated cell number was recorded as an estimate derived from reference gene primer amplification. The assay was immunoSEQ multiplex PCR, and TCRdb's table has in-frame clones only and misses some. The V and J calls and clone size were taken over from that table, and D and trimming were inferred from the DNA. The sample records approximately 88,000 clones, 65% to 80% being singletons. Per the germline V gene, CDR1 is MNHEY and CDR2 is SVGAGI. This CDR3 comprises 16 residues. V gave up 4 bases and J gave up 0 bases; unmatched junction bases: 7. Sequencing used peripheral blood. The origin of this receptor is a woman of 80 years or more with active or convalescent COVID-19. The chain uses TRBV6-5 and TRBJ1-2; the match to TRBD1 covers 8 bases. DNA for the CDR3: TGTGCCAGCAGTTCCGTCCGACAGGGGACTAACTATGGCTACACCTTC. Residues: CASSSVRQGTNYGYTF.